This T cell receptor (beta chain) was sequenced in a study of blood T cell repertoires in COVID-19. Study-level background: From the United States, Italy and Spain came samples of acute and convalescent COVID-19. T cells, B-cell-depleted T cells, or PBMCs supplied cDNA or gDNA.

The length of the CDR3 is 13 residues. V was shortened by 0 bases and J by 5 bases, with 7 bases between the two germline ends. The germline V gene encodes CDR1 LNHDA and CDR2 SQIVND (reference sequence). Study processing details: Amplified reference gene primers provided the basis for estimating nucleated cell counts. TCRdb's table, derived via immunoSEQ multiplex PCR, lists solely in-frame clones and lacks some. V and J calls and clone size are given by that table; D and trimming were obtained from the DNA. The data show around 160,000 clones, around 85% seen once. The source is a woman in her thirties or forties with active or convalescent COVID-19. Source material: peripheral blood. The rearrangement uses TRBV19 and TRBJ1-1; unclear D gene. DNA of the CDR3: TGTGCCAGTAGTATAGATCTTATTACTGAAGCTTTCTTT. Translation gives CASSIDLITEAFF.